This TCR beta chain is from a study of monozygotic twins with inflammatory bowel disease. TCRdb reanalyzed the 5' RACE reads, giving one entry per CDR3 protein sequence and no DNA. The sample includes fewer than 150,000 distinct CDR3 sequences. Germline V gene data show CDR1 as MNHNS and CDR2 as SASEGT. The CDR3 is 15 amino acids. The origin of this receptor is a human donor with ulcerative colitis or Crohn's disease, or a healthy co-twin of an affected twin (not recorded which). The sample consisted of blood. The chain recombines TRBV6-1 with TRBJ2-3; the TCRdb call, TRBD1, lacks DNA for checking. CDR3 loop: CASSLGQQPTDTQYF.